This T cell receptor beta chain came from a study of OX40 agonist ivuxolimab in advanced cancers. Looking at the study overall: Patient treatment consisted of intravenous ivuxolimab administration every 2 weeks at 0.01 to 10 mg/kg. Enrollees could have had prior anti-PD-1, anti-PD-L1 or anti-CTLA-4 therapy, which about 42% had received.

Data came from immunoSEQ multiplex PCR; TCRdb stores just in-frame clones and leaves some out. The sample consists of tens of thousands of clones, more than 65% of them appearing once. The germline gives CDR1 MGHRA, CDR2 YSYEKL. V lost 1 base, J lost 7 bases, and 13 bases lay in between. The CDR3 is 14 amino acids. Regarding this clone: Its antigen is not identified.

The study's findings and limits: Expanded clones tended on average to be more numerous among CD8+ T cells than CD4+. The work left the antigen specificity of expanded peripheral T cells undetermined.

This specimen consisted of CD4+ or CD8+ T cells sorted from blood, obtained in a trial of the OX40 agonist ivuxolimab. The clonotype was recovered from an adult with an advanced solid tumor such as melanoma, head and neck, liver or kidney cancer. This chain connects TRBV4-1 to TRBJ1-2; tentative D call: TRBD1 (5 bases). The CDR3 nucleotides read TGCGCCAGCAGCCAAGCGGGGGGGAGTGGTGGCTACACCTTC. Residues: CASSQAGGSGGYTF.